The 5 T cell receptor beta chains in this list originate from one sample, sequenced in a study of cytomegalovirus exposure and HLA in healthy donors. Researchers ran the PCR with 60 Vbeta and 13 Jbeta primers. Some clones are missing from TCRdb's copy, which holds only in-frame ones; the method was immunoSEQ multiplex PCR. The table includes about 90,000 clones, 70% to 80% detected once. Sample: PBMCs. These receptors all come from a man aged 25-45 years in good health and CMV-seronegative.

This sequence joins TRBV5-1 and TRBJ2-3; 9 bases align to TRBD2. CDR1 is SGHRS and CDR2 is YFSETQ in the germline V gene. The CDR3 length is 16 residues. Trimming cost V 1 base and J 2 bases; bases outside gene matches: 5. Written as DNA, the CDR3 is TGCGCCAGCAGCTTGTCCCTAGCGGGATACACAGATACGCAGTATTTT. Protein product: CASSLSLAGYTDTQYF.

This clone was found once. V usage is TRBV5-1 and J usage is TRBJ2-1; a possible D gene is TRBD1 (5 bases). Deletions cut 4 bases from V and 6 bases from J, with 11 bases between. From germline, CDR1 is SGHRS and CDR2 YFSETQ. CDR3 length: 13 residues. The CDR3 coding sequence is TGCGCCAGCAGCGTGGGGCGAGGCAATGAGCAGTTCTTC. As protein: CASSVGRGNEQFF.

This chain links TRBV5-4 with TRBJ2-5; 8 nucleotides align to TRBD1. Germline V gene lookup returns CDR1 SGHNT and CDR2 YYREEE (reference sequence). After removal of 3 bases from V and 3 bases from J, the junction contained 1 base not matched to a gene. The CDR3 covers 13 residues. The CDR3 is CASSSTGEETQYF. CDR3 nucleotides: TGTGCCAGCAGCTCGACAGGGGAAGAGACCCAGTACTTC. Together with reference TRBV5-4 and TRBJ2-5, the CDR3 gives the full variable domain: ETGVTQSPTHLIKTRGQQVTLRCSSQSGHNTVSWYQQALGQGPQFIFQYYREEENGRGNFPPRFSGLQFPNYSSELNVNALELDDSALYLCASSSTGEETQYFGPGTRLLVL.

The V gene is TRBV7-9, the J gene TRBJ1-1, with 7 bases that match TRBD1. Trimming at V came to 5 bases and at J to 6 bases, leaving 3 bases not matched to a gene. Germline V lookup: CDR1 SEHNR, CDR2 FQNEAQ (reference sequence). The CDR3 covers 12 residues. The CDR3 sequence: CASSLGTAEAFF. CDR3 nucleotides: TGTGCCAGCAGCCTTGGGACAGCTGAAGCTTTCTTT.

The CDR3 region is CASSMGLGNNEQFF. Written as DNA, the CDR3 is TGTGCCAGTAGTATGGGACTAGGAAACAATGAGCAGTTCTTC. The V call is TRBV19, the J call TRBJ2-1; 8 positions agree with TRBD2. Trimming took 3 bases from V and 5 from J; bases not matched to a gene: 3. Germline CDR1 is LNHDA and CDR2 is SQIVND (reference sequence). The CDR3 contains 14 residues. Complete variable domain (other parts from reference TRBV19 and TRBJ2-1): DGGITQSPKYLFRKEGQNVTLSCEQNLNHDAMYWYRQDPGQGLRLIYYSQIVNDFQKGDIAEGYSVSREKKESFPLTVTSAQKNPTAFYLCASSMGLGNNEQFFGPGTRLTVL.